These T cell receptor beta chains were read from a single sample in a study of control samples from healthy donors and cancer patients. Profiled with immunoSEQ multiplex PCR; TCRdb holds only in-frame clones, not every one. The data hold about 160,000 clones, with 85% to 90% observed a single time. Material: blood. Receptors were obtained from a man aged 30-40 years in good health. Each CDR3 is given with its conserved first and last residue. D genes are given only for firm matches. Size is omitted from some rows. Given values are once, few, many or a class for expanded clones.

cdr3_aa | cdr3_nt | j_call | d_call | clone_size | v_call
CASSYAANTGELFF | TGTGCCAGCAGTTACGCGGCTAACACCGGGGAGCTGTTTTTT | TRBJ2-2 | - | - | TRBV6-5
CASSQESGLFGYTF | TGCGCCAGCAGCCAAGAGTCCGGACTTTTCGGCTACACCTTC | TRBJ1-2 | - | - | TRBV4-1
CASSLDPRETQYF | TGTGCCAGCAGCTTAGATCCCAGAGAGACCCAGTACTTC | TRBJ2-5 | - | - | TRBV11-3
CSAYTAGANVLTF | TGCAGCGCCTACACCGCTGGGGCCAACGTCCTGACTTTC | TRBJ2-6 | - | once | TRBV29-1
CASSHAGPKDHEQYF | TGTGCCAGCAGCCACGCGGGACCCAAAGACCACGAGCAGTACTTC | TRBJ2-7 | - | once | TRBV14
CASSPDNFNQPQHF | TGTGCCAGCAGCCCCGACAACTTCAATCAGCCCCAGCATTTT | TRBJ1-5 | - | few | TRBV6-2/TRBV6-3
CAAGRGRGVGGADTQYF | TGTGCCGCGGGCCGGGGCCGCGGCGTCGGGGGAGCAGATACGCAGTATTTT | TRBJ2-3 | - | - | TRBV10-3
CASSFDRSNQPQHF | TGTGCCAGCAGTTTTGACAGAAGCAATCAGCCCCAGCATTTT | TRBJ1-5 | - | - | TRBV27
CASRTGQGFQPQHF | TGTGCCAGCAGGACGGGACAGGGGTTTCAGCCCCAGCATTTT | TRBJ1-5 | TRBD1 | - | TRBV28
CASSILPLWDRTSISSYEQYF | TGTGCCAGTAGTATACTCCCCCTTTGGGACAGGACGAGTATATCCTCCTACGAGCAGTACTTC | TRBJ2-7 | TRBD1 | - | TRBV19
CASSEIGQQQPQHF | TGTGCCAGCAGTGAGATTGGACAACAGCAGCCCCAGCATTTT | TRBJ1-5 | - | - | TRBV6-1
CASSEGATDTQYF | TGTGCCAGCAGTGAGGGTGCCACAGATACGCAGTATTTT | TRBJ2-3 | - | - | TRBV6-4
CASGLRTGTWTQYF | TGTGCTAGTGGCCTTCGGACTGGTACGTGGACCCAGTACTTC | TRBJ2-5 | - | - | TRBV12-5
CASSQLGSGPYEQYF | TGTGCCAGCAGCCAATTAGGGTCAGGGCCCTACGAGCAGTACTTC | TRBJ2-7 | - | - | TRBV16
CASSLEGNYGYTF | TGCGCCAGCAGCTTGGAGGGGAACTATGGCTACACCTTC | TRBJ1-2 | - | - | TRBV5-1
CASSEISPPAEQYF | TGTGCCAGCAGTGAAATAAGTCCCCCTGCCGAGCAGTACTTC | TRBJ2-7 | - | - | TRBV2
CASSIPGQDRFF | TGTGCCAGCAGTATACCGGGACAGGACCGATTCTTT | TRBJ1-1 | TRBD1 | - | TRBV28
CASRVGSSYNEQFF | TGTGCCAGTAGAGTTGGGAGCTCCTACAATGAGCAGTTCTTC | TRBJ2-1 | - | - | TRBV19
CASSQASGSINEQFF | TGTGCCAGCAGCCAGGCCAGCGGGAGCATTAATGAGCAGTTCTTC | TRBJ2-1 | TRBD2 | - | TRBV4-2
CASSPGLAVVYEQYF | TGTGCCAGCAGCCCGGGACTAGCGGTGGTCTACGAGCAGTACTTC | TRBJ2-7 | TRBD2 | - | TRBV7-8
CASSSGTVTDTQYF | TGTGCCAGTAGTTCTGGGACCGTCACAGATACGCAGTATTTT | TRBJ2-3 | - | - | TRBV19
CASSKAKRSPVAFF | TGTGCCAGCAGCAAAGCGAAGAGGAGCCCTGTGGCTTTCTTT | TRBJ1-1 | - | - | TRBV21-1
CASSPGSGYTF | TGTGCCAGCAGTCCCGGAAGTGGCTACACCTTC | TRBJ1-2 | - | - | TRBV6-6
CASSFGAVRETQYF | TGTGCCAGCAGCTTTGGAGCAGTCCGGGAGACCCAGTACTTC | TRBJ2-5 | - | - | TRBV7-2
CAWSFGVEGYTF | TGTGCCTGGAGTTTTGGGGTGGAGGGCTACACCTTC | TRBJ1-2 | - | - | TRBV30
CASSRGLAGVTYQETQYF | TGTGCCAGCAGTCGCGGACTAGCGGGGGTGACGTACCAAGAGACCCAGTACTTC | TRBJ2-5 | TRBD2 | - | TRBV14
CASSLGQRNEKLFF | TGTGCCAGCAGCCTGGGACAGAGGAATGAAAAACTGTTTTTT | TRBJ1-4 | TRBD1 | - | TRBV7-2
CASSYDRGKETQYF | TGCGCCAGCAGCTACGACAGGGGGAAAGAGACCCAGTACTTC | TRBJ2-5 | TRBD1 | - | TRBV4-3
CASSPPSGDTGFYEQYF | TGTGCCAGCTCACCACCCTCAGGAGACACTGGTTTCTACGAGCAGTACTTC | TRBJ2-7 | - | - | TRBV18
CASSYSDRESGTEAFF | TGTGCCAGCAGTTACTCAGACAGGGAGTCGGGCACTGAAGCTTTCTTT | TRBJ1-1 | TRBD1 | - | TRBV6-5
CATSTSLGEKLFF | TGTGCCACCAGCACCAGTCTGGGGGAAAAACTGTTTTTT | TRBJ1-4 | - | - | TRBV15
CASSLAQWGNTEAFF | TGTGCCAGCAGCTTAGCGCAATGGGGGAACACTGAAGCTTTCTTT | TRBJ1-1 | - | once | TRBV7-9
CASGSFDREMSDTQYF | TGTGCCAGCGGTTCGTTCGACAGGGAGATGTCAGATACGCAGTATTTT | TRBJ2-3 | TRBD1 | - | TRBV2
CASSGRTVGKTQYF | TGTGCCAGCAGCGGCCGGACAGTGGGGAAGACCCAGTACTTC | TRBJ2-5 | - | - | TRBV11-2
CASSSSLDGAYEQYF | TGTGCCAGCAGCTCGTCCCTGGATGGGGCCTACGAGCAGTACTTC | TRBJ2-7 | - | - | TRBV13
CASSYSSRARNEQFF | TGTGCCAGCAGTTACTCGAGCCGGGCCCGAAATGAGCAGTTCTTC | TRBJ2-1 | - | - | TRBV6-5
CAAAGRMNTEAFF | TGTGCCGCCGCGGGACGGATGAACACTGAAGCTTTCTTT | TRBJ1-1 | - | - | TRBV10-3
CASRNSGRWEETQYF | TGTGCCAGTAGGAATAGCGGGAGGTGGGAGGAGACCCAGTACTTC | TRBJ2-5 | TRBD2 | - | TRBV19
CASSPAGSYEEQYF | TGTGCCAGCTCACCAGCCGGTTCCTACGAAGAGCAGTACTTC | TRBJ2-7 | - | - | TRBV18
CASSLVPTGTYEQYF | TGTGCCAGCAGCTTGGTTCCCACAGGGACCTACGAGCAGTACTTC | TRBJ2-7 | - | few | TRBV5-8
CASSPPGLISYEQYF | TGTGCCAGCAGCCCCCCGGGACTCATCTCCTACGAGCAGTACTTC | TRBJ2-7 | - | - | TRBV3-1/TRBV3-2
CASSLAGSYEQYF | TGCGCCAGCAGCCTAGCGGGTTCCTACGAGCAGTACTTC | TRBJ2-7 | TRBD2 | - | TRBV5-1
CASSRGHPIYEQYF | TGTGCCAGCAGTAGGGGACACCCCATCTACGAGCAGTACTTC | TRBJ2-7 | - | - | TRBV25-1
CASNVQGLAYEQYF | TGTGCCAGCAACGTTCAGGGACTAGCCTACGAGCAGTACTTC | TRBJ2-7 | TRBD2 | - | TRBV28
CASSGGFVQPQHF | TGTGCCAGCAGTGGCGGGTTCGTTCAGCCCCAGCATTTT | TRBJ1-5 | - | - | TRBV2
CSVEAATLGGGELFF | TGCAGCGTTGAAGCCGCGACTCTCGGAGGCGGGGAGCTGTTTTTT | TRBJ2-2 | - | - | TRBV29-1
CASSPPGGDTQYF | TGTGCCAGCTCACCACCGGGAGGAGATACGCAGTATTTT | TRBJ2-3 | - | - | TRBV18
CSVVGAEQYF | TGCAGCGTTGTGGGGGCCGAGCAGTACTTC | TRBJ2-7 | - | once | TRBV29-1
CATSDLVGNTGELFF | TGTGCCACCAGTGATTTGGTCGGAAACACCGGGGAGCTGTTTTTT | TRBJ2-2 | - | - | TRBV24-1
CASSQDTGGRTDTQYF | TGTGCCAGCAGCCAAGACACGGGAGGGCGCACAGATACGCAGTATTTT | TRBJ2-3 | TRBD2 | - | TRBV3-1/TRBV3-2
CASSYSGPQREKLFF | TGTGCCAGCAGTTACTCGGGACCGCAGAGGGAAAAACTGTTTTTT | TRBJ1-4 | - | once | TRBV6-5
CASRTSGKGTQYF | TGTGCCAGTCGGACTAGCGGGAAGGGTACGCAGTATTTT | TRBJ2-3 | TRBD2 | - | TRBV19
CASRTGKETQYF | TGTGCCAGCAGGACAGGGAAAGAGACCCAGTACTTC | TRBJ2-5 | TRBD1 | - | TRBV11-1
CASSQKTGGGQYF | TGTGCCAGCAGCCAAAAGACAGGCGGTGGCCAGTACTTC | TRBJ2-5 | - | - | TRBV9
CASSLSSGGQDTQYF | TGTGCCAGCAGCTTAAGTAGCGGGGGACAAGATACGCAGTATTTT | TRBJ2-3 | TRBD2 | few | TRBV7-9